There are a few counts of the clone carrying this T cell receptor beta chain. These data come from a study of T-cell reconstitution after alpha-beta-depleted transplantation in children. Unique molecular identifiers were incorporated when the TCRbeta library was constructed. TCRdb processed the PCR reads anew with MiXCR; each CDR3 protein has one entry. The sample contains about 540,000 distinct CDR3 sequences, about 17% of which appear only once. The length of the CDR3 is 15 residues. Trimming cost V 2 bases and J 5 bases; bases outside gene matches: 5. CDR1 and CDR2 (germline): SGHRS, YFSETQ. This rearrangement joins TRBV5-1 to TRBJ2-7, with 12 nucleotides matching TRBD2. The TCR sequence derives from a human donor who donated a stem cell graft to a child with acute lymphoblastic leukemia. The sequencing used PBMCs from the stem cell graft donor, collected from the stem cell graft. The CDR3 region has the DNA TGCGCCAGCAGCTTTTGGACTAGCGGGACGGACGAGCAGTACTTC. It specifies CASSFWTSGTDEQYF. The complete variable domain, with remaining parts taken from reference TRBV5-1 and TRBJ2-7, reads KAGVTQTPRYLIKTRGQQVTLSCSPISGHRSVSWYQQTPGQGLQFLFEYFSETQRNKGNFPGRFSGRQFSNSRSEMNVSTLELGDSALYLCASSFWTSGTDEQYFGPGTRLTVT.